The entry below describes one T cell receptor beta chain. Antigen unknown. Sample barcodes and UMIs were carried by the TCR alpha and TCR beta cDNA libraries that 5'RACE generated with constant-segment primers. TCRdb ran MiXCR on the 5' RACE reads and lists one entry per CDR3 protein. The data show 210,000 or so distinct CDR3 sequences, more than 25% seen once. This record comes from a study of T-cell memory formation after mild COVID-19. About the study: Among the donors, TCR clusters were largely specific to each donor. Study-wide results and limits: Contracting CD8+ clones were enriched in EMRA, CD4+ mainly in CM and EM. Cross-reactive memory appears to have joined, as suggested by some responding clones showing up in pre-infection memory.

Trimming took off 5 bases at V and 1 base at J, with 18 bases between the two ends. The CDR3 is 16 residues long. The V gene's germline CDR1 is SEHNR and CDR2 FQNEAQ (reference sequence). What was sequenced was PBMCs or a T cell subset sorted from them (not recorded which). This receptor was obtained from an adult woman who had mild COVID-19 (a few samples of this study predate the infection). Cell type and time point are not known. The gene calls are TRBV7-9 and TRBJ2-7; D unclear. This CDR3 reads CASSLLPRIGSYEQYF. The CDR3 DNA reads as TGTGCCAGCAGCCTCCTCCCCCGTATAGGGTCCTACGAGCAGTACTTC.